The 25 T cell receptor beta chains in this list originate from one sample, sequenced in a study of cytomegalovirus exposure and HLA in healthy donors. It was with 60 Vbeta and 13 Jbeta primers that the PCR ran. TCRdb's copy holds only in-frame clones and misses some; the assay was immunoSEQ multiplex PCR. The table lists 60,000 to 70,000 clones, around 76% of them singletons. The sample was PBMCs. The receptors stem from a man in his forties or fifties in good health and CMV-seronegative.

Points on this clone: This specimen includes other DNA sequences encoding the same CDR3. This sequence joins TRBV7-9 and TRBJ2-3; D is possibly TRBD2 (6 bases). The germline V gene has CDR1 SEHNR and CDR2 FQNEAQ (reference sequence). This CDR3 has 15 amino acids. With 3 bases removed from V and 2 bases from J, the gap between germline ends came to 12 bases. The CDR3 DNA is TGTGCCAGCAGCTTCCCCGGGGGACCCACAGATACGCAGTATTTT. As protein: CASSFPGGPTDTQYF.

The V and J genes are TRBV5-1 and TRBJ2-5; 9 positions agree with TRBD2. The CDR3 loop spans 16 amino acids. The V gene's germline CDR1 is SGHRS and CDR2 YFSETQ. V lost 0 bases and J lost 4; bases outside the gene matches: 7. The CDR3 nucleotides read TGCGCCAGCAGCTTGGGACTAGCGGACCTACGAGAGACCCAGTACTTC. Protein: CASSLGLADLRETQYF.

J is TRBJ1-3 and V is TRBV5-1, with no clear D. The ends were cut back, 6 bases at V and 0 bases at J, with 7 bases in the middle. Germline lookup yields CDR1 SGHRS and CDR2 YFSETQ. The CDR3 has 13 residues. The CDR3 nucleotides read TGCGCCAGCACTCCGGGCTCTGGAAACACCATATATTTT. This sequence encodes CASTPGSGNTIYF.

The V call is TRBV29-1, the J call TRBJ1-1; possibly TRBD1 for D (5 bases). V lost 4 bases and J 5 bases, leaving 8 bases between the germline ends. The CDR3 loop spans 11 amino acids. The germline V gene encodes CDR1 SQVTM and CDR2 ANQGSEA. The CDR3 spells CSVVRQTEAFF. The DNA of the CDR3 is TGCAGCGTTGTCAGACAGACTGAAGCTTTCTTT.

The rearrangement joins TRBV28 to TRBJ2-5, with D possibly matching TRBD2 (5 bases). The CDR3 spans 16 residues. V lost 5 bases, J lost 2 bases, and 18 bases lay in between. The germline CDR1 and CDR2 sequences are MDHEN and SYDVKM. CDR3 bases: TGTGCCAGCAGTACGGGTGGGGAGTTGACGCAAGAGACCCAGTACTTC. Translating gives CASSTGGELTQETQYF.

The genes are TRBV2 and TRBJ1-4, with no clear D. Germline assignment: CDR1 SNHLY and CDR2 FYNNEI. The V end was cut by 5 bases, the J end by 5 bases, with 9 bases between. CDR3 length equals 13 residues. The CDR3 coding sequence is TGTGCCAGCAGTTACGTAGAAAATGAAAAACTGTTTTTT. It codes for CASSYVENEKLFF.

The chain couples TRBV15 to TRBJ1-4; 10 nucleotides align to TRBD1. CDR3 size: 15 residues. Trimming cost V 2 bases and J 5 bases; bases outside gene matches: 2. Germline V gives CDR1 LNHNV, CDR2 YYDKDF (reference sequence). CDR3 amino acids: CATSRWGQGNEKLFF. CDR3 nucleotides: TGTGCCACCAGCAGATGGGGACAGGGGAATGAAAAACTGTTTTTT. The full variable domain, with the rest looked up from reference TRBV15 and TRBJ1-4, is DAMVIQNPRYQVTQFGKPVTLSCSQTLNHNVMYWYQQKSSQAPKLLFHYYDKDFNNEADTPDNFQSRRPNTSFCFLDIRSPGLGDTAMYLCATSRWGQGNEKLFFGSGTQLSVL.

The CDR3 protein is CASSFAYQETQYF. CDR3 sequence (DNA): TGTGCCAGCAGCTTTGCGTACCAAGAGACCCAGTACTTC. The chain is built from TRBV5-5 and TRBJ2-5, with D hard to call. V was trimmed by 2 bases and J by 0 bases, leaving 5 bases between them. This CDR3 contains 13 residues. Germline CDR1 and CDR2: SGHKS and YYEKEE (reference sequence).

This clone was found a few times. The chain couples TRBV7-2 to TRBJ1-1; D gene uncertain. The CDR3 spans 14 residues. Between the trimmed V and J ends, which lost 5 bases and 6 bases, there was a span of 16 bases. Germline CDR1 and CDR2: SGHTA and FQGNSA. The CDR3 spells CASSPASDTPEAFF. The CDR3 bases are TGTGCCAGCAGCCCTGCTTCAGACACTCCTGAAGCTTTCTTT.

This clone was detected only a few times. This chain uses TRBV5-8 with TRBJ1-2, with 10 bases fitting TRBD1. CDR1 SGHTS and CDR2 YDEGEE come from the germline V gene. J gave up 5 bases and V 4 bases, and 8 bases lay outside the gene matches. This CDR3 region has 15 residues. The CDR3 region has the DNA TGTGCCAGCAGCCTAGGACAGGGGGTGTGGTATGGCTACACCTTC. Translating it yields CASSLGQGVWYGYTF.

Comment on this clone: At one boundary the junction diverges from the germline segment, which might be a read error. The J gene is TRBJ2-7, the V gene TRBV27; 7 positions match TRBD2. CDR1 and CDR2 from the germline V gene are MNHEY and SMNVEV (reference sequence). The length of the CDR3 is 14 residues. The CDR3 is CASSVSGLAYEQYF. CDR3 DNA: TGTGCCAGCAGTGTATCCGGACTAGCCTACGAGCAGTACTTC.

This chain connects TRBV30 to TRBJ1-1; a weak D match, TRBD1 (5 bases). Trimming left V 0 bases short and J 8 bases short, with 10 bases between. The CDR3 has 12 amino acids. In germline, CDR1 is GTSNPN, CDR2 SVGIG (reference sequence). DNA for the CDR3: TGTGCCTGGAGTGTCCATCGGACAGAAGCTTTCTTT. This encodes CAWSVHRTEAFF.

CDR3 sequence reads: CASSRTLDSSYEQYF. DNA of the CDR3: TGTGCCAGCAGCAGGACCTTGGACAGTTCCTACGAGCAGTACTTC. The chain has TRBV6-5 and TRBJ2-7; D might be TRBD1 (6 bases). The CDR3 is 15 residues long. Trimming took 6 bases from V and 1 from J, leaving 16 bases between them. The germline CDR1 and CDR2 sequences are MNHEY and SVGAGI.

The chain has TRBV30 and TRBJ2-7; 9 nucleotides align to TRBD1. Germline V gene lookup returns CDR1 GTSNPN and CDR2 SVGIG (reference sequence). The CDR3 is 16 amino acids. J was trimmed by 3 bases and V by 2 bases; bases with no gene match: 11. Written as DNA, the CDR3 is TGTGCCTGGAGTAACCCGGGGGGACAGGGAATCTACGAGCAGTACTTC. Translation: CAWSNPGGQGIYEQYF.

The count of this clone is one. The chain recombines TRBV18 with TRBJ1-1; the D is unclear. This CDR3 contains 12 residues. Germline loops: CDR1 KGHSH, CDR2 LQKENI. Trimming took off 3 bases at V and 3 bases at J, with 5 bases between the two ends. CDR3: CASSPSYTEAFF. As DNA, the CDR3 is TGTGCCAGCTCACCTTCCTACACTGAAGCTTTCTTT.

The chain combines TRBV19 with TRBJ2-7; D is possibly TRBD2 (5 bases). The V end lost 4 bases, the J end lost 2 bases, and 21 bases lay between the germline ends. The CDR3 has 17 amino acids. Germline V gene sequence: CDR1 LNHDA, CDR2 SQIVND (reference sequence). CDR3 nucleotide sequence: TGTGCCAGTAGTAAGGCCGTCTCGGGGAACGGACCCTACGAGCAGTACTTC. It codes for CASSKAVSGNGPYEQYF.

The V call is TRBV10-3, the J call TRBJ2-7, with D possibly matching TRBD1 (5 bases). This CDR3 has 13 amino acids. CDR1 is ENHRY and CDR2 is SYGVKD in the germline V gene. V dropped 4 bases and J dropped 6 bases, with 13 bases sitting between them. Written as DNA, the CDR3 is TGTGCCATCAGTGGGGGCTTGGGTTTCGAGCAGTACTTC. This encodes CAISGGLGFEQYF.

This chain uses TRBV6-6 with TRBJ1-2; 7 bases fit TRBD1. Germline V gene sequence: CDR1 MNHNY, CDR2 SVGAGI (reference sequence). The CDR3 consists of 13 residues. With 2 bases clipped from V and 6 bases from J, the junction kept 3 bases outside the gene matches. For the CDR3, the DNA is TGTGCCAGCAGTTACGAGGGGGCTAATGGCTACACCTTC. Its translation: CASSYEGANGYTF.

This clone was detected only a few times. V gene TRBV18 combines with J gene TRBJ1-4, with TRBD1 matching 8 bases. Per the germline V gene, CDR1 is KGHSH and CDR2 is LQKENI. Trimming cost V 2 bases and J 12 bases; bases outside gene matches: 11. The CDR3 sequence is 15 residues long. DNA of the CDR3: TGTGCCAGCTCACCAACAGGGGGGAGCACCCTTGAACTGTTTTTT. Translating gives CASSPTGGSTLELFF.

The V call is TRBV14, the J call TRBJ1-6, with TRBD1 matching 7 bases. This CDR3 has 14 residues. Trimming cost V 8 bases and J 7 bases; bases outside gene matches: 8. CDR1 is SGHDN, CDR2 FVKESK, per germline. The CDR3 here is CASGRQGRNSPLHF. In DNA form, the CDR3 reads TGTGCCAGCGGGCGACAGGGCCGCAATTCACCCCTCCACTTT.

The chain recombines TRBV4-1 with TRBJ1-6; D may be TRBD1 (5 bases). Germline lookup yields CDR1 MGHRA and CDR2 YSYEKL. V was clipped by 1 base and J by 2 bases, with 12 bases between them. This CDR3 has 17 amino acids. The CDR3 spells CASSQARGEAYNSPLHF. The CDR3 bases are TGCGCCAGCAGCCAAGCACGAGGGGAGGCCTATAATTCACCCCTCCACTTT.

The chain uses TRBV15 and TRBJ1-3, with D perhaps matching TRBD1 (6 bases). This CDR3 contains 16 residues. Between the trimmed V and J ends, which lost 0 bases and 4 bases, there was a span of 13 bases. Germline CDR1 reads LNHNV; CDR2 reads YYDKDF (reference sequence). Here the CDR3 DNA reads TGTGCCACCAGCAGAGATTCCGGGACAAAGGGAAACACCATATATTTT. This sequence encodes CATSRDSGTKGNTIYF.

The chain links TRBV5-1 to TRBJ2-1; 12 nucleotides align to TRBD2. This CDR3 contains 16 residues. The germline V gene encodes CDR1 SGHRS and CDR2 YFSETQ. V was clipped by 4 bases and J by 3 bases; unmatched bases: 5. CDR3 protein: CASSPQTSGGYNEQFF. CDR3 bases: TGCGCCAGCAGCCCACAGACTAGCGGGGGCTACAATGAGCAGTTCTTC.

The chain joins TRBV6-5 to TRBJ1-1; D is unresolved. The CDR3 runs to 14 residues. Trimming took off 6 bases at V and 1 base at J, with 12 bases between the two ends. CDR1 and CDR2 (germline): MNHEY, SVGAGI. The CDR3 DNA reads TGTGCCAGCAGATTGACGGGGAAGAACACTGAAGCTTTCTTT. Its protein is CASRLTGKNTEAFF.

The V and J genes are TRBV10-2 and TRBJ2-5; possible D gene TRBD2, 5 bases. V was trimmed by 7 bases and J by 4 bases, leaving 10 bases between them. CDR1 is WSHSY, CDR2 SAAADI, per germline. The CDR3 contains 12 residues. This chain's CDR3 is CASTAGGETQYF. Here the CDR3 DNA reads TGCGCCAGCACCGCGGGTGGAGAGACCCAGTACTTC.